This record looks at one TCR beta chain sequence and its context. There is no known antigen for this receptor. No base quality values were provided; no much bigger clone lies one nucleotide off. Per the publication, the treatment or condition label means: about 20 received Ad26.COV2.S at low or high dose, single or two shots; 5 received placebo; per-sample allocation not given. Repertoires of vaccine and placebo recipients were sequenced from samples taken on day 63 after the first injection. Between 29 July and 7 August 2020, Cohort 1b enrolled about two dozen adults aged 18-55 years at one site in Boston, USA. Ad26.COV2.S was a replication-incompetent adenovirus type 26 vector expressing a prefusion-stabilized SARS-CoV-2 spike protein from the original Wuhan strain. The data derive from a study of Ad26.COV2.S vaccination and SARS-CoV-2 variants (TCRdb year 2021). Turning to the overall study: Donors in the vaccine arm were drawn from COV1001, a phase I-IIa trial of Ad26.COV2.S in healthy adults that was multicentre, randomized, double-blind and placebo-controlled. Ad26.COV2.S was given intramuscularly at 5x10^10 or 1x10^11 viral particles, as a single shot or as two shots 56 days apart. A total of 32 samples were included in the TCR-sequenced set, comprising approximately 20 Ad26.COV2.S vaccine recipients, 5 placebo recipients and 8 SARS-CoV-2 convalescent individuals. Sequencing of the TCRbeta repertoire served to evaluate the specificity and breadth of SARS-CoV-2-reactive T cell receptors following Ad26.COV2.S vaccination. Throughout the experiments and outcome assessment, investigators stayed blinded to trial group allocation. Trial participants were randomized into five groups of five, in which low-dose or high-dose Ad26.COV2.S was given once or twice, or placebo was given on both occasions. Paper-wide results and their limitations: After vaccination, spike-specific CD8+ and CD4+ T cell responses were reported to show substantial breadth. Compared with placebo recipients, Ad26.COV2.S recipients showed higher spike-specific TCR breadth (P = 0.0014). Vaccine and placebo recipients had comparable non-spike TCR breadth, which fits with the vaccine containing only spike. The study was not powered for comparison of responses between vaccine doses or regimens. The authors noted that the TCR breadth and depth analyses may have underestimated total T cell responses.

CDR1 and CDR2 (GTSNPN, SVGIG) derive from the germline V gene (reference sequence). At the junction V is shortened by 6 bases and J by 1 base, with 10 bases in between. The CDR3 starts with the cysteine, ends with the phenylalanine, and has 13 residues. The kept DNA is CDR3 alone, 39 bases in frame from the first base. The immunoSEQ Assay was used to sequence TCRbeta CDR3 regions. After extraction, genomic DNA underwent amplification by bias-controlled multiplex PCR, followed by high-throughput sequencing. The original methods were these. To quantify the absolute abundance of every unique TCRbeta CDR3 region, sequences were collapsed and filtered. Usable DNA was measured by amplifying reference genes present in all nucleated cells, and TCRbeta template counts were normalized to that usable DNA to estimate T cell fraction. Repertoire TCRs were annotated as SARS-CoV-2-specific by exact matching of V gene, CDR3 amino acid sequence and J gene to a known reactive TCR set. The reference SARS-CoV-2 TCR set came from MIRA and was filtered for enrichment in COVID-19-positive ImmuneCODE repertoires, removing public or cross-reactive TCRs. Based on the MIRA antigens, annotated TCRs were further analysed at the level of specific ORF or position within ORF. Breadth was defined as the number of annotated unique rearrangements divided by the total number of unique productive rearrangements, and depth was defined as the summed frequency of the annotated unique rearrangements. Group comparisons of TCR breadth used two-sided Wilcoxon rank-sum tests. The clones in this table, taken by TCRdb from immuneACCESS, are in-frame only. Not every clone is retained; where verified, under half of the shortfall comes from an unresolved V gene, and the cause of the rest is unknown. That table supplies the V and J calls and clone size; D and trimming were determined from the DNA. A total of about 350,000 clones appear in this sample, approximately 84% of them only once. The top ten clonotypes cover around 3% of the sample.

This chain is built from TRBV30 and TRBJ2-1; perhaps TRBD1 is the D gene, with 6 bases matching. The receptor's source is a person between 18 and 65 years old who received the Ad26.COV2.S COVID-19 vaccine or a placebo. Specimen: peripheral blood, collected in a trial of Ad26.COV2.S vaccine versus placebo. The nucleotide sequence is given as TGTGCCTGCCGGGACATTTCCTACAATGAGCAGTTCTTC. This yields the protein CACRDISYNEQFF. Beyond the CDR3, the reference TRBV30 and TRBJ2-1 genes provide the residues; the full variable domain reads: SQTIHQWPATLVQPVGSPLSLECTVEGTSNPNLYWYRQAAGRGLQLLFYSVGIGQISSEVPQNLSASRPQDRQFILSSKKLLLSDSGFYLCACRDISYNEQFFGPGTRLTVL.